One and the same sample provided the 27 T cell receptor beta chains below, sequenced in a study of blood T cell repertoires in COVID-19. The protocol was immunoSEQ multiplex PCR, while the TCRdb copy is restricted to in-frame clones and leaves out a portion. The data hold 100,000 to 150,000 clones, with approximately 80% observed a single time. The sequencing sample was made of peripheral blood. These receptor sequences come from a woman aged 45-60 years with acute or convalescent COVID-19.

The chain carries TRBV18 and TRBJ1-2; D is undetermined. Trimming took 5 bases from V and 6 from J, leaving 10 bases between them. The V gene's germline CDR1 is KGHSH and CDR2 LQKENI. The CDR3 contains 12 residues. The CDR3 spells CASSIRQDGYTF. CDR3 DNA: TGTGCCAGCTCAATACGGCAGGATGGCTACACCTTC.

The chain carries TRBV2 and TRBJ2-5; TRBD2 matches 15 bases. This CDR3 region has 17 residues. After removal of 4 bases from V and 5 bases from J, the junction contained 8 bases not matched to a gene. CDR1 is SNHLY, CDR2 FYNNEI, per germline. Written as DNA, the CDR3 is TGTGCCAGCAGTGCGGGACTAGCGGGAGGATTTGGTGAGACCCAGTACTTC. This sequence encodes CASSAGLAGGFGETQYF.

The sample holds a few counts of this clone. The rearrangement uses TRBV30 and TRBJ1-4; D gene ambiguous. V lost 0 bases and J 8 bases, leaving 13 bases between the germline ends. Germline-derived CDR1 and CDR2 are GTSNPN and SVGIG (reference sequence). This CDR3 spans 14 amino acids. CDR3 protein: CAWSVNGVREKLFF. DNA for the CDR3: TGTGCCTGGAGTGTTAACGGGGTACGGGAAAAACTGTTTTTT.

This clone was counted between two and nine times. This chain joins TRBV30 and TRBJ1-1; no firm D call. V lost 7 bases and J 9 bases, leaving 24 bases between the germline ends. The CDR3 is 14 residues long. Germline V gives CDR1 GTSNPN, CDR2 SVGIG (reference sequence). CDR3 amino acids: CASGAPEGGFKAFF. CDR3 in DNA: TGTGCCTCTGGAGCCCCGGAAGGAGGATTTAAAGCTTTCTTT.

The V call is TRBV9, the J call TRBJ2-3; the D gene is possibly TRBD1 (7 bases). The germline V gene has CDR1 SGDLS and CDR2 YYNGEE. V was shortened by 4 bases and J by 8 bases, with 8 bases between the two germline ends. This CDR3 has 11 residues. The CDR3 DNA is TGTGCCAGCAGCCAGGGGGGTACGCAGTATTTT. Translating it yields CASSQGGTQYF.

This clone was seen more than once but under ten times. J is TRBJ1-6 and V is TRBV6-4; 9 bases fit TRBD1. Germline CDR1 is MRHNA and CDR2 is SNTAGT. The CDR3 covers 15 residues. V trimming: 2 bases; J trimming: 6 bases; junction bases outside the gene matches: 2. In DNA form, the CDR3 reads TGTGCCAGCAGTGACCAGACAGGGGGTAATTCACCCCTCCACTTT. Amino acids: CASSDQTGGNSPLHF.

The gene calls are TRBV5-4 and TRBJ2-5, with D maybe TRBD1 (5 bases). The CDR3 is 16 residues long. Trimming stripped 0 bases from V and 5 bases from J, with 17 bases between. In germline, CDR1 is SGHNT, CDR2 YYREEE (reference sequence). The CDR3 sequence is CASSLGAGSGRETQYF. Here the CDR3 DNA reads TGTGCCAGCAGCTTGGGGGCAGGGTCAGGACGGGAGACCCAGTACTTC. The full variable domain, rest sourced from reference TRBV5-4 and TRBJ2-5, is ETGVTQSPTHLIKTRGQQVTLRCSSQSGHNTVSWYQQALGQGPQFIFQYYREEENGRGNFPPRFSGLQFPNYSSELNVNALELDDSALYLCASSLGAGSGRETQYFGPGTRLLVL.

This clone was picked up one time. The identical CDR3 is also encoded by other nucleotide sequences in the sample. The chain uses TRBV2 and TRBJ1-1, with D perhaps TRBD1 (5 bases). CDR1 and CDR2 from the germline V gene are SNHLY and FYNNEI. The V end was cut by 4 bases, the J end by 3 bases, with 9 bases between. This CDR3 comprises 13 residues. The CDR3: CASSVRRDTEAFF. As DNA, the CDR3 is TGTGCCAGCAGTGTTCGCAGGGACACTGAAGCTTTCTTT.

The gene calls are TRBV11-2 and TRBJ1-1; no reliable D call. Trimming stripped 0 bases from V and 0 bases from J, with 8 bases between. The CDR3 is 15 residues long. CDR1 is SGHAT and CDR2 is FQNNGV in the germline V gene. The CDR3 protein is CASSLDPSVNTEAFF. The CDR3 DNA is TGTGCCAGCAGCTTAGATCCCAGTGTGAACACTGAAGCTTTCTTT.

The sample holds a few counts of this clone. The chain couples TRBV11-3 to TRBJ1-3, with D unclear. The CDR3 sequence is 13 residues long. Deletions cut 5 bases from V and 1 base from J, with 6 bases between. Germline assignment: CDR1 SGHNT and CDR2 YENEEA. CDR3: CASSTGSGNTIYF. As DNA, the CDR3 is TGTGCCAGCAGCACGGGGTCTGGAAACACCATATATTTT. The whole variable domain, filled in from reference TRBV11-3 and TRBJ1-3, reads EAGVVQSPRYKIIEKKQPVAFWCNPISGHNTLYWYLQNLGQGPELLIRYENEEAVDDSQLPKDRFSAERLKGVDSTLKIQPAELGDSAVYLCASSTGSGNTIYFGEGSWLTVV.

This clone was picked up a small number of times. The CDR3 here is CASSPGARHYGYTF. The CDR3 DNA follows: TGTGCCAGCAGCCCGGGAGCGCGGCACTATGGCTACACCTTC. The chain has TRBV5-6 and TRBJ1-2; D remains unclear. Per germline, CDR1 SGHDT and CDR2 YYEEEE. This CDR3 has 14 amino acids. Between the trimmed V and J ends, which lost 4 bases and 3 bases, there was a span of 13 bases.

This clone was recorded many times. The chain recombines TRBV6-5 with TRBJ2-7; D not certain. Deletions cut 5 bases from V and 7 bases from J, with 9 bases between. The CDR3 has 11 residues. Germline CDR1 reads MNHEY; CDR2 reads SVGAGI. The CDR3 sequence is CASSNSWEQYF. The CDR3 nucleotides are TGTGCCAGCAGTAACAGCTGGGAGCAGTACTTC.

V usage is TRBV6-6 and J usage is TRBJ1-3; D is possibly TRBD1 (5 bases). The germline V gene has CDR1 MNHNY and CDR2 SVGAGI (reference sequence). V lost 4 bases, J lost 0 bases, and 10 bases lay in between. This CDR3 has 15 residues. CDR3 sequence: CASSWGQGSGNTIYF. The CDR3, as DNA: TGTGCCAGCAGTTGGGGTCAGGGCTCTGGAAACACCATATATTTT.

This chain links TRBV5-6 with TRBJ2-3, with TRBD2 matching over 11 bases. The CDR3 loop spans 14 amino acids. CDR1 SGHDT and CDR2 YYEEEE come from the germline V gene. The V gene end was trimmed by 0 bases and the J gene end by 6 bases; junction bases not matched to a gene: 0. The CDR3 coding sequence is TGTGCCAGCAGCTTGGGGACTAGCGGGGATACGCAGTATTTT. It specifies CASSLGTSGDTQYF.

The rearrangement links TRBV5-4 to TRBJ1-6; 12 bases are shared with TRBD1. This CDR3 has 18 amino acids. Trimming cost V 0 bases and J 3 bases; bases outside gene matches: 4. Germline lookup yields CDR1 SGHNT and CDR2 YYREEE (reference sequence). This chain's CDR3 is CASSLAGTGGFYNSPLHF. The CDR3 region has the DNA TGTGCCAGCAGCTTGGCCGGGACAGGGGGCTTCTATAATTCACCCCTCCACTTT.

The rearrangement joins TRBV19 to TRBJ1-1; tentative D call: TRBD1 (6 bases). Germline CDR1 LNHDA, CDR2 SQIVND (reference sequence). V was trimmed by 8 bases and J by 9 bases, leaving 25 bases between them. The CDR3 covers 15 residues. Here the CDR3 reads CASGRQDHNLGKAFF. In nucleotides, the CDR3 is TGTGCCAGTGGTCGACAGGACCATAACCTAGGGAAAGCTTTCTTT.

The chain couples TRBV7-6 to TRBJ2-7, with D perhaps matching TRBD1 (5 bases). This CDR3 is built from 17 residues. The germline gives CDR1 SGHVS, CDR2 FNYEAQ. V dropped 0 bases and J dropped 6 bases, with 21 bases sitting between them. DNA of the CDR3: TGTGCCAGCAGCTTAGCCCTCCCAGGGATCGACTTCACCGAGCAGTACTTC. Translating gives CASSLALPGIDFTEQYF.

The table lists this clone with a count of one. This sequence joins TRBV5-4 and TRBJ1-5, with 9 bases fitting TRBD1. The CDR3 length is 15 residues. The V segment lost 10 bases and the J segment 2 bases; nucleotides outside the gene matches: 10. Germline V gene lookup returns CDR1 SGHNT and CDR2 YYREEE (reference sequence). CDR3 coding DNA: TGTGCCTTTGGGACAGGGAATTCGGGCAATCAGCCCCAGCATTTT. This translates into CAFGTGNSGNQPQHF. Looking up the rest from reference TRBV5-4 and TRBJ1-5 gives the full variable domain: ETGVTQSPTHLIKTRGQQVTLRCSSQSGHNTVSWYQQALGQGPQFIFQYYREEENGRGNFPPRFSGLQFPNYSSELNVNALELDDSALYLCAFGTGNSGNQPQHFGDGTRLSIL.

The chain links TRBV7-9 to TRBJ2-3, with D perhaps TRBD2 (5 bases). The length of the CDR3 is 17 residues. Trimming shortened V by 3 bases and J by 0 bases, and 16 bases separated the two germline ends. Germline-derived CDR1 and CDR2 are SEHNR and FQNEAQ (reference sequence). Here the CDR3 reads CASSFPGEAESTDTQYF. CDR3 nucleotides: TGTGCCAGCAGCTTCCCCGGAGAAGCGGAAAGCACAGATACGCAGTATTTT.

This clone was counted a single time. The gene calls are TRBV27 and TRBJ2-1; the match to TRBD2 covers 8 bases. J lost 13 bases, V lost 0 bases, and 11 bases had no gene match. CDR1 MNHEY and CDR2 SMNVEV come from the germline V gene (reference sequence). The CDR3 loop spans 15 amino acids. In DNA form, the CDR3 reads TGTGCCAGCAGTTTATCCCCTTCGGGGGGGGGCCGACAGTTCTTC. Translation: CASSLSPSGGGRQFF.

This sequence joins TRBV7-3 and TRBJ2-1; 10 nucleotides align to TRBD2. The V gene end was trimmed by 5 bases and the J gene end by 10 bases; junction bases not matched to a gene: 14. The germline gives CDR1 SGHTA, CDR2 FQGTGA. The CDR3 spans 16 residues. The CDR3 DNA follows: TGTGCCAGCAGCACTAAAGCGGGGGGGCCCCGCGGGGAGCAGTTCTTC. It codes for CASSTKAGGPRGEQFF.

J is TRBJ1-1 and V is TRBV18; perhaps TRBD1 as D (6 bases). The CDR3 sequence is 14 residues long. Trimming took off 5 bases at V and 5 bases at J, with 15 bases between the two ends. Germline V gives CDR1 KGHSH, CDR2 LQKENI. As DNA, the CDR3 is TGTGCCAGCTCATTACAGGGTGGGAAAACTGAAGCTTTCTTT. It translates to CASSLQGGKTEAFF. The full variable domain, with the rest looked up from reference TRBV18 and TRBJ1-1, is NAGVMQNPRHLVRRRGQEARLRCSPMKGHSHVYWYRQLPEEGLKFMVYLQKENIIDESGMPKERFSAEFPKEGPSILRIQQVVRGDSAAYFCASSLQGGKTEAFFGQGTRLTVV.

This clone was detected once. The chain is built from TRBV10-2 and TRBJ1-1; possibly TRBD1 for D (6 bases). With 6 bases removed from V and 1 base from J, the gap between germline ends came to 15 bases. In germline, CDR1 is WSHSY, CDR2 SAAADI. The CDR3 has 15 residues. The CDR3 nucleotides are TGCGCCAGCAGAGACAGAGACAGGCGGAACACTGAAGCTTTCTTT. Amino acids: CASRDRDRRNTEAFF.

The gene calls are TRBV5-5 and TRBJ2-1; 8 bases match TRBD1. Germline V gene data show CDR1 as SGHKS and CDR2 as YYEKEE (reference sequence). The length of the CDR3 is 15 residues. J gave up 0 bases and V 4 bases, and 3 bases lay outside the gene matches. The CDR3 protein is CASSLTGGSYNEQFF. The CDR3 nucleotides are TGTGCCAGCAGCCTCACAGGGGGCTCCTACAATGAGCAGTTCTTC.

This chain joins TRBV27 and TRBJ1-1, with TRBD1 matching over 8 bases. The CDR3 sequence is 15 residues long. The germline CDR1 and CDR2 sequences are MNHEY and SMNVEV (reference sequence). With 1 base clipped from V and 5 bases from J, the junction kept 6 bases outside the gene matches. DNA for the CDR3: TGTGCCAGCAGTTTATTGCAGGGGGCTGGTACTGAAGCTTTCTTT. It is translated as CASSLLQGAGTEAFF.

The CDR3 here is CASSILRNAFSQPQHF. The CDR3 nucleotides read TGTGCCAGTAGTATTCTGAGAAATGCGTTTTCACAGCCCCAGCATTTT. This chain joins TRBV19 and TRBJ1-5; no clear D gene. The V end lost 3 bases, the J end lost 7 bases, and 19 bases lay between the germline ends. Germline values: CDR1 LNHDA, CDR2 SQIVND (reference sequence). CDR3 length equals 16 residues.

The rearrangement joins TRBV6-5 to TRBJ2-3; weak D call: TRBD2 (5 bases). Trimming stripped 0 bases from V and 4 bases from J, with 14 bases between. Germline loops: CDR1 MNHEY, CDR2 SVGAGI. This CDR3 spans 16 amino acids. The CDR3: CASSYSSSPVADTQYF. Here the CDR3 DNA reads TGTGCCAGCAGTTACTCATCTAGCCCTGTTGCAGATACGCAGTATTTT.